These 21 T cell receptor beta chains came from one sample sequenced in a study of cytomegalovirus exposure and HLA in healthy donors. This PCR relied on a set of 60 Vbeta primers and 13 Jbeta primers. Repertoires were generated with immunoSEQ multiplex PCR, while TCRdb's copy carries only in-frame clones and drops some. The sample has more than 90,000 clones; around 70% are singletons. The sequencing sample was made of PBMCs. These receptors came from a man aged 30-40 years in good health and CMV-seropositive.

V and J are TRBV7-9 and TRBJ2-1, with TRBD2 as a possible D gene (5 bases). CDR1 is SEHNR and CDR2 is FQNEAQ in the germline V gene (reference sequence). The CDR3 has 12 amino acids. The V gene lost 6 bases and the J gene lost 8 bases, with 11 bases spanning the gap. CDR3 in amino acids: CASRSSFDEQFF. In DNA, the CDR3 is TGTGCCAGCAGGTCTAGCTTCGATGAGCAGTTCTTC.

This chain connects TRBV6-1 to TRBJ2-3; 9 nucleotides line up with TRBD2. The V and J ends lost 7 bases and 4 bases, in that order; junction bases with no gene match: 3. Germline V gene lookup returns CDR1 MNHNS and CDR2 SASEGT. The CDR3 has 13 amino acids. In nucleotides, the CDR3 is TGTGCCAGCATTAGCGGGGGTGCAGATACGCAGTATTTT. Translation gives CASISGGADTQYF.

The chain has TRBV18 and TRBJ2-5, with 14 bases matching TRBD2. V was pared by 5 bases and J by 3 bases, with 17 bases of the junction left unmatched. CDR3 length equals 20 residues. The germline V gene has CDR1 KGHSH and CDR2 LQKENI. CDR3 loop: CASSDQIPGLAGVAKETQYF. The CDR3, as DNA: TGTGCCAGCTCAGACCAGATCCCGGGACTAGCGGGAGTGGCCAAAGAGACCCAGTACTTC.

This chain uses TRBV27 with TRBJ1-1, with D tentatively TRBD1 (5 bases). The germline V and J ends were trimmed by 0 bases and 5 bases, with 13 bases remaining between them. The CDR3 is 15 residues long. Germline loops: CDR1 MNHEY, CDR2 SMNVEV (reference sequence). This CDR3 reads CASSLSWRGGTEAFF. The CDR3 bases are TGTGCCAGCAGTTTATCGTGGAGGGGCGGTACTGAAGCTTTCTTT.

The chain joins TRBV4-3 to TRBJ1-2; 8 bases fit TRBD1. With V trimmed by 1 base and J by 2 bases, 6 bases remained unmatched. CDR1 LGHNA and CDR2 YSLEER come from the germline V gene. This CDR3 spans 16 amino acids. CDR3 DNA: TGCGCCAGCAGCCAAGCACCAGGGGGCCGGAACTATGGCTACACCTTC. This gives the protein CASSQAPGGRNYGYTF.

The rearrangement joins TRBV18 to TRBJ2-6; 10 nucleotides align to TRBD1. Germline V gives CDR1 KGHSH, CDR2 LQKENI. Unmatched junction bases numbered 12, after V lost 4 bases and J lost 3 bases. CDR3 size: 19 residues. The DNA for the CDR3 is TGTGCCAGCTCACTGGTCCGGGACAGGGGCTCTGGTGGGGCCAACGTCCTGACTTTC. It specifies CASSLVRDRGSGGANVLTF.

The rearrangement joins TRBV28 to TRBJ1-2, with D uncertain. This CDR3 region has 14 residues. Trimming removed 3 bases from V and 0 bases from J, with 8 bases in between. The germline V gene encodes CDR1 MDHEN and CDR2 SYDVKM. CDR3 protein: CASSFSGSNYGYTF. The DNA of the CDR3 is TGTGCCAGCAGTTTCTCCGGGTCTAACTATGGCTACACCTTC.

This clone was counted a few times. This rearrangement joins TRBV5-1 to TRBJ1-1; 9 nucleotides match TRBD1. The CDR3 length is 14 residues. Looked up from germline, CDR1 is SGHRS and CDR2 is YFSETQ. V lost 2 bases, J lost 3 bases, and 2 bases stayed unmatched. The CDR3 region is CASSLRQGDTEAFF. The CDR3 DNA is TGCGCCAGCAGCTTAAGACAGGGGGACACTGAAGCTTTCTTT. The full variable domain, rest sourced from reference TRBV5-1 and TRBJ1-1, is KAGVTQTPRYLIKTRGQQVTLSCSPISGHRSVSWYQQTPGQGLQFLFEYFSETQRNKGNFPGRFSGRQFSNSRSEMNVSTLELGDSALYLCASSLRQGDTEAFFGQGTRLTVV.

This clone showed up just once. This chain connects TRBV12-5 to TRBJ2-2; possibly TRBD1 for D (6 bases). The CDR3 contains 20 residues. The germline V gene encodes CDR1 LGHNT and CDR2 FRNRAP. With 0 bases removed from V and 0 bases from J, the gap between germline ends came to 20 bases. The CDR3 region has the DNA TGTGCTAGTGGTTTGGTCGCGTGGATTCAGGGGACCGCGAACACCGGGGAGCTGTTTTTT. This translates into CASGLVAWIQGTANTGELFF.

The chain couples TRBV9 to TRBJ2-3, with 8 nucleotides matching TRBD2. The trim removed 2 bases at V and 4 bases at J, leaving 12 bases unmatched. The CDR3 totals 17 residues. Germline V gives CDR1 SGDLS, CDR2 YYNGEE. Here the CDR3 DNA reads TGTGCCAGCAGCGTGGGGAAAGCGGGGGCTCAGGCAGATACGCAGTATTTT. Its translation: CASSVGKAGAQADTQYF.

This clone has a handful of counts. This rearrangement joins TRBV18 to TRBJ2-5; 8 nucleotides line up with TRBD2. The V segment lost 2 bases and the J segment 2 bases; nucleotides outside the gene matches: 10. CDR3 length: 17 residues. Germline CDR1 and CDR2: KGHSH and LQKENI. CDR3 loop: CASSPKVSGGFQETQYF. The CDR3 DNA reads TGTGCCAGCTCACCAAAAGTCAGCGGGGGTTTTCAAGAGACCCAGTACTTC.

The V gene is TRBV5-4, the J gene TRBJ2-2; D is undetermined. CDR1 is SGHNT, CDR2 YYREEE, per germline (reference sequence). V was trimmed by 6 bases and J by 4 bases, leaving 7 bases between them. The CDR3 consists of 12 residues. The DNA for the CDR3 is TGTGCCAGCAACTCCCTCACCGGGGAGCTGTTTTTT. Translation gives CASNSLTGELFF.

The chain combines TRBV29-1 with TRBJ1-1; a weak D match, TRBD1 (5 bases). Germline CDR1 SQVTM, CDR2 ANQGSEA. The CDR3 has 13 amino acids. Deletions cut 8 bases from V and 5 bases from J, with 18 bases between. CDR3 DNA: TGCAGCATCCGTATGGGGGGAGATACTGAAGCTTTCTTT. Its protein is CSIRMGGDTEAFF.

The chain links TRBV27 to TRBJ2-1, with TRBD2 identical over 7 bases. The trim removed 8 bases at V and 7 bases at J, leaving 8 bases unmatched. The CDR3 runs 13 residues. From germline, CDR1 is MNHEY and CDR2 SMNVEV (reference sequence). The CDR3 region is CASLSWGGNEQFF. CDR3 nucleotide sequence: TGTGCCAGCCTGTCGTGGGGGGGTAATGAGCAGTTCTTC.

The chain has TRBV27 and TRBJ2-1; D not resolved. Germline loops: CDR1 MNHEY, CDR2 SMNVEV (reference sequence). The V end was cut by 0 bases, the J end by 9 bases, with 15 bases between. The CDR3 contains 15 residues. CDR3 amino acids: CASSLSGVMGLEQFF. The CDR3 region has the DNA TGTGCCAGCAGTTTATCCGGCGTAATGGGCCTTGAGCAGTTCTTC.

This chain links TRBV28 with TRBJ1-5; D is perhaps TRBD1 (6 bases). V lost 7 bases, J lost 13 bases, and 14 bases lay in between. Germline CDR1 is MDHEN and CDR2 is SYDVKM. CDR3 size: 11 residues. DNA of the CDR3: TGTGCCAGCACCCGACGGGGGGCACAGCATTTT. Protein product: CASTRRGAQHF.

V is TRBV27 and J is TRBJ2-7, with D perhaps TRBD1 (5 bases). The V gene's germline CDR1 is MNHEY and CDR2 SMNVEV (reference sequence). The length of the CDR3 is 12 residues. V was trimmed by 3 bases and J by 4 bases, leaving 7 bases between them. CDR3 sequence (DNA): TGTGCCAGCAGTTTGCAGGGTTACGAGCAGTACTTC. Translation gives CASSLQGYEQYF.

This clone was observed a handful of times. The chain is built from TRBV30 and TRBJ1-5; 9 bases line up with TRBD1. With V trimmed by 1 base and J by 3 bases, 16 bases remained unmatched. This CDR3 is built from 19 residues. Germline values: CDR1 GTSNPN, CDR2 SVGIG (reference sequence). CDR3 in DNA: TGTGCCTGGAGTGCCTGGACAGGGGAAGGTTCCCGTTCCAATCAGCCCCAGCATTTT. Protein sequence: CAWSAWTGEGSRSNQPQHF.

A few counts support this clone. The V gene is TRBV29-1, the J gene TRBJ2-3, with D perhaps matching TRBD2 (6 bases). In germline, CDR1 is SQVTM, CDR2 ANQGSEA. Trimming shortened V by 6 bases and J by 5 bases, and 6 bases separated the two germline ends. The CDR3 loop spans 10 amino acids. This CDR3 is CSVGGDTQYF. Written as DNA, the CDR3 is TGCAGCGTCGGGGGAGATACGCAGTATTTT.

The chain recombines TRBV6-5 with TRBJ2-2; the match to TRBD1 covers 8 bases. Looked up from germline, CDR1 is MNHEY and CDR2 is SVGAGI. This CDR3 is built from 14 residues. The J segment lost 6 bases and the V segment lost 4 bases, leaving 4 bases of the junction unmatched. As DNA, the CDR3 is TGTGCCAGCAGTTCAGGGGGCGACGCCGGGGAGCTGTTTTTT. Its protein is CASSSGGDAGELFF.

The chain has TRBV27 and TRBJ2-1; TRBD2 might be the D (5 bases). This CDR3 has 13 amino acids. Per the germline V gene, CDR1 is MNHEY and CDR2 is SMNVEV (reference sequence). With 10 bases removed from V and 10 bases from J, the gap between germline ends came to 20 bases. The CDR3: CATALMTGGEQFF. CDR3 coding DNA: TGTGCCACCGCTCTTATGACGGGCGGGGAGCAGTTCTTC.